These T cell receptor beta chains were read from a single sample in a study of blood T cell repertoires in COVID-19. TCRdb keeps only in-frame clones here, not all; method: immunoSEQ multiplex PCR. The sample has about 300,000 clones, 85% to 90% seen once. The sample comprised PBMCs or T cells enriched from blood (not recorded which). All receptors derive from a woman aged 45 to 65 who had been exposed to COVID-19. The CDR3 runs from the conserved cysteine through the conserved F or W. The order of the fields is CDR3 protein, CDR3 DNA, D gene, clone size, V gene, J gene. The D gene is left open where the match is weak. Part of the rows lack a size; the others show once, few, many or a class for expanded clones.

cdr3_aa: CASSVGEGLAQHF
cdr3_nt: TGTGCCAGCAGTGTGGGGGAGGGGTTAGCCCAGCATTTT
d_call: NA
clone_size: NA
v_call: TRBV28
j_call: TRBJ1-5

cdr3_aa: CASSPGLAGGPSYNEQFF
cdr3_nt: TGTGCCAGCTCACCGGGACTAGCGGGGGGGCCGTCCTACAATGAGCAGTTCTTC
d_call: TRBD2
clone_size: few
v_call: TRBV18
j_call: TRBJ2-1

cdr3_aa: CASSLNIGGNQPQHF
cdr3_nt: TGTGCCAGCAGTTTAAACATCGGAGGCAATCAGCCCCAGCATTTT
d_call: NA
clone_size: NA
v_call: TRBV28
j_call: TRBJ1-5

cdr3_aa: CASSRAAGGLLAKNIQYF
cdr3_nt: TGTGCCAGCAGCCGGGCAGCGGGGGGACTCCTAGCCAAAAACATTCAGTACTTC
d_call: TRBD2
clone_size: NA
v_call: TRBV14
j_call: TRBJ2-4

cdr3_aa: CASSRSSGISEAFF
cdr3_nt: TGTGCCAGCAGTCGAAGTTCAGGGATTTCTGAAGCTTTCTTT
d_call: NA
clone_size: few
v_call: TRBV6-5
j_call: TRBJ1-1

cdr3_aa: CSVDREPGNTIYF
cdr3_nt: TGCAGCGTTGACCGCGAGCCCGGAAACACCATATATTTT
d_call: NA
clone_size: NA
v_call: TRBV29-1
j_call: TRBJ1-3

cdr3_aa: CARQGGSGANVLTF
cdr3_nt: TGTGCCAGACAAGGGGGCTCTGGGGCCAACGTCCTGACTTTC
d_call: NA
clone_size: NA
v_call: TRBV19
j_call: TRBJ2-6

cdr3_aa: CASSQVRENTGELFF
cdr3_nt: TGTGCCAGCTCACAAGTCAGGGAAAACACCGGGGAGCTGTTTTTT
d_call: NA
clone_size: NA
v_call: TRBV18
j_call: TRBJ2-2

cdr3_aa: CASAPTPREGGTNEKLFF
cdr3_nt: TGTGCCAGCGCCCCCACCCCCAGGGAAGGGGGAACTAATGAAAAACTGTTTTTT
d_call: NA
clone_size: once
v_call: TRBV21-1
j_call: TRBJ1-4

cdr3_aa: CASSLAGQEYSYEQYF
cdr3_nt: TGTGCCAGCAGCTTGGCGGGACAGGAGTACTCCTACGAGCAGTACTTC
d_call: TRBD1
clone_size: NA
v_call: TRBV5-8
j_call: TRBJ2-7

cdr3_aa: CASSLTGQGGISYEQYF
cdr3_nt: TGTGCCAGCAGTTTGACGGGACAGGGGGGAATTAGCTACGAGCAGTACTTC
d_call: TRBD1
clone_size: NA
v_call: TRBV28
j_call: TRBJ2-7

cdr3_aa: CASSEDRRGTATNEKLFF
cdr3_nt: TGTGCCAGCAGCGAAGACAGAAGAGGAACAGCTACTAATGAAAAACTGTTTTTT
d_call: NA
clone_size: NA
v_call: TRBV7-2
j_call: TRBJ1-4

cdr3_aa: CASSAAGGYEQYF
cdr3_nt: TGTGCCAGCAGCGCGGCAGGGGGATACGAGCAGTACTTC
d_call: TRBD1
clone_size: NA
v_call: TRBV9
j_call: TRBJ2-7

cdr3_aa: CASSLQGNTIYF
cdr3_nt: TGCGCCAGCAGCCTACAGGGGAACACCATATATTTT
d_call: TRBD1
clone_size: once
v_call: TRBV4-1
j_call: TRBJ1-3

cdr3_aa: CASSFRTGNQPQHF
cdr3_nt: TGTGCCAGCAGTTTCCGGACAGGGAATCAGCCCCAGCATTTT
d_call: TRBD1
clone_size: once
v_call: TRBV28
j_call: TRBJ1-5

cdr3_aa: CASSQGTGGYGYTF
cdr3_nt: TGTGCCAGCAGCCAAGGCACAGGCGGCTATGGCTACACCTTC
d_call: NA
clone_size: once
v_call: TRBV16
j_call: TRBJ1-2

cdr3_aa: CASSAGQGISYEQYF
cdr3_nt: TGTGCCAGCAGCGCGGGACAGGGTATATCCTACGAGCAGTACTTC
d_call: TRBD1
clone_size: NA
v_call: TRBV5-6
j_call: TRBJ2-7

cdr3_aa: CSASSRDTHPYEQYF
cdr3_nt: TGCAGTGCTAGTAGTCGGGACACACATCCCTACGAGCAGTACTTC
d_call: NA
clone_size: NA
v_call: TRBV20-1
j_call: TRBJ2-7

cdr3_aa: CASSQGGRLAGAGETQYF
cdr3_nt: TGTGCCAGCAGCCAAGGTGGTCGGCTAGCGGGGGCCGGGGAGACCCAGTACTTC
d_call: TRBD2
clone_size: NA
v_call: TRBV3-1/TRBV3-2
j_call: TRBJ2-5

cdr3_aa: CASGSKRGETQYF
cdr3_nt: TGTGCCAGCGGAAGCAAAAGGGGAGAGACCCAGTACTTC
d_call: NA
clone_size: NA
v_call: TRBV7-2
j_call: TRBJ2-5

cdr3_aa: CASSVEPQGGETQYF
cdr3_nt: TGTGCCAGCAGCGTAGAACCCCAGGGGGGAGAGACCCAGTACTTC
d_call: NA
clone_size: NA
v_call: TRBV9
j_call: TRBJ2-5

cdr3_aa: CASSVVGEIGELFF
cdr3_nt: TGTGCCAGCAGTGTTGTTGGGGAGATCGGGGAGCTGTTTTTT
d_call: NA
clone_size: NA
v_call: TRBV6-4
j_call: TRBJ2-2

cdr3_aa: CSVEVYSNQPQHF
cdr3_nt: TGCAGCGTTGAGGTCTATAGCAATCAGCCCCAGCATTTT
d_call: NA
clone_size: NA
v_call: TRBV29-1
j_call: TRBJ1-5

cdr3_aa: CASSRAGASEYGYTF
cdr3_nt: TGCGCCAGCAGCCGGGCAGGGGCCTCAGAGTATGGCTACACCTTC
d_call: NA
clone_size: NA
v_call: TRBV4-1
j_call: TRBJ1-2

cdr3_aa: CASSPSIGGYNSPLHF
cdr3_nt: TGTGCCAGCAGCCCTTCTATAGGGGGCTATAATTCACCCCTCCACTTT
d_call: NA
clone_size: NA
v_call: TRBV11-2
j_call: TRBJ1-6

cdr3_aa: CASSLGGNRDRGSEQYF
cdr3_nt: TGTGCCAGCAGCCTAGGGGGTAACCGGGACAGGGGGTCCGAGCAGTACTTC
d_call: TRBD1
clone_size: NA
v_call: TRBV28
j_call: TRBJ2-7

cdr3_aa: CASSSITSSYEQYF
cdr3_nt: TGTGCCAGCAGTAGCATTACTAGCTCCTACGAGCAGTACTTC
d_call: NA
clone_size: NA
v_call: TRBV7-2
j_call: TRBJ2-7

cdr3_aa: CASSQVGQINEKLFF
cdr3_nt: TGTGCCAGCAGCCAAGTGGGGCAGATAAATGAAAAACTGTTTTTT
d_call: NA
clone_size: NA
v_call: TRBV14
j_call: TRBJ1-4

cdr3_aa: CASGGTETQYF
cdr3_nt: TGTGCCAGTGGAGGGACCGAGACCCAGTACTTC
d_call: NA
clone_size: NA
v_call: TRBV19
j_call: TRBJ2-5

cdr3_aa: CARSAGTGGFYGYTF
cdr3_nt: TGTGCCAGAAGCGCGGGGACAGGGGGCTTCTATGGCTACACCTTC
d_call: TRBD1
clone_size: NA
v_call: TRBV5-3
j_call: TRBJ1-2

cdr3_aa: CASSLLGEGPNEKLFF
cdr3_nt: TGTGCCAGCAGTTTATTGGGGGAGGGACCTAATGAAAAACTGTTTTTT
d_call: NA
clone_size: NA
v_call: TRBV28
j_call: TRBJ1-4

cdr3_aa: CASGLPGQGTIYF
cdr3_nt: TGTGCTAGTGGTTTGCCCGGACAGGGGACCATATATTTT
d_call: TRBD1
clone_size: NA
v_call: TRBV12-5
j_call: TRBJ1-3

cdr3_aa: CASSQGFSGGFSDSPLHF
cdr3_nt: TGTGCCAGCAGCCAGGGTTTTTCAGGGGGTTTTTCGGATTCACCCCTCCACTTT
d_call: TRBD1
clone_size: NA
v_call: TRBV3-1/TRBV3-2
j_call: TRBJ1-6